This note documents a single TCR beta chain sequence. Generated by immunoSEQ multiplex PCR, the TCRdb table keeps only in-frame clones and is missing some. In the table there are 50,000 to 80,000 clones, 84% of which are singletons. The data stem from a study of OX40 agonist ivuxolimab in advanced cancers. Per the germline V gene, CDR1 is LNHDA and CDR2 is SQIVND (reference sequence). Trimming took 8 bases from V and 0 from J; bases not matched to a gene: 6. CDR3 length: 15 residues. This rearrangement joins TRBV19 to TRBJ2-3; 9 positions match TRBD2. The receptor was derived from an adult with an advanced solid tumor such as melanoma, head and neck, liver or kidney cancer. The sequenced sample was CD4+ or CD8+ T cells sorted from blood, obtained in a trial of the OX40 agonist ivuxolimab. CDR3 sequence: CASLAGAYSTDTQYF. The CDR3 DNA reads TGTGCCAGTTTAGCGGGAGCCTATAGCACAGATACGCAGTATTTT.